This T cell receptor beta chain was recovered during a study of PD-1 blockade in classical Hodgkin lymphoma (dated by TCRdb to 2020 to 2021). Notes on the research overall: Nivolumab dosing was 3 mg/kg intravenously every 2 weeks, continuing until either disease progression or unacceptable toxicity. The study used TCR beta sequencing and CyTOF to define a peripheral blood immune signature of response to PD-1 blockade in classical Hodgkin lymphoma. The paper as a whole reports these results and caveats: A significant rise by C4D1 was seen in CD4+ but not CD8+ TCR diversity (p=0.0027 vs p=0.16), with the rise being most apparent in complete responders (p=0.02). Only a single clinical trial cohort was studied, and what caused the repertoire differences, possibly disease activity or prior therapy, remained undefined. Patients starting nivolumab less than 1 year after ASCT had lower diversity and were excluded from later analyses to avoid confounding by immune reconstitution. Trial patients with a complete response had baseline diversity similar to that of newly diagnosed patients, while partial responders and progressors had significantly lower diversity. Baseline TCR diversity was reported as lower in newly diagnosed patients than in healthy donors, and lower still in relapsed/refractory patients.

A word on this clone: Its antigen remains undetermined. No base-level quality is on record; no much larger clone is a single base apart.

Genomic DNA was isolated using the Qiagen DNeasy kit from unsorted PBMCs as well as from negatively selected CD4+ and CD8+ fractions. Amplification of TCR beta CDR3 regions was done by immunoSEQ multiplex PCR with primers that anneal to V and J segments. A synthetic immune receptor repertoire was used to minimize amplification bias, and any residual bias was removed computationally once sequencing was done. Turning to the authors' computational methods: Repertoire diversity was quantified as the Shannon entropy index using custom Python scripts. Unsorted, CD4+ and CD8+ repertoires were examined separately, except in combined analyses, for which CD4+ and CD8+ sequences were merged in silico. Clonal expansion was defined as at least a 2-fold frequency increase after treatment relative to C1D1, with a pseudocount of 0.5 for undetected baseline clones. Singleton clones were defined as clones with 0 or 1 copy at C1D1, and non-singleton clones were defined as clones with 2 or more copies. Clones expanded in unsorted samples were labelled as CD4+, CD8+ or unknown by matching protein sequences in sorted samples from the same patient. Wilcoxon tests on paired samples were used to test diversity changes from C1D1 to C4D1. The table was pulled from immuneACCESS by TCRdb, which kept in-frame rearrangements only. Such tables lose some clones; where checked, under half of the loss comes from unresolved V genes, and the rest has no known cause. V and J calls and clone size follow that table, whereas D and trimming were derived from the DNA. This sample has 20,000 to 25,000 clones in its table, and roughly two thirds of those were observed once. The ten largest make up 15% to 20% of the sample.

The time point label here, explained by the study, means: cycle 1 day 1 (C1D1), immediately before nivolumab initiation. Relapse after autologous stem cell transplantation had occurred in all trial patients, and cohorts A, B and C were distinguished by prior brentuximab vedotin exposure. The trial cohort was composed of approximately 56 patients with relapsed/refractory classical Hodgkin lymphoma, for whom complete response, partial response or progressive disease was recorded as best overall response. Trial patients were treated with single-agent nivolumab in the multi-cohort phase II CheckMate 205 trial. An independent review committee assessed best overall response using the 2007 International Working Group response criteria. Trial PBMCs were collected immediately before nivolumab initiation (C1D1) and during therapy at cycle 2 day 1 and cycle 4 day 1. Peripheral blood was collected in 8 mL Vacutainer Cell Preparation Tubes, from which PBMCs were isolated by centrifugation and then cryopreserved.

At the junction V is shortened by 1 base and J by 1 base, with 4 bases in between. CDR1 and CDR2 were assigned from the germline V gene (reference sequence) as LNHDA and SQIVND. CDR3 length: 14 amino acids, cysteine to phenylalanine. Just CDR3 DNA is preserved here, 42 bases in frame from base 1. The source material was peripheral blood mononuclear cells (PBMCs), sampled at baseline. The sequence links TRBV19 to TRBJ2-2, with no confidently assigned D gene. The clonotype originates from a human donor with classical Hodgkin lymphoma. The CDR3: CASSIVRNTGELFF. At the DNA level, the sequence is TGTGCCAGTAGTATAGTTCGGAACACCGGGGAGCTGTTTTTT. Where the CDR3 stops, the reference TRBV19 and TRBJ2-2 genes take over; the full variable domain is DGGITQSPKYLFRKEGQNVTLSCEQNLNHDAMYWYRQDPGQGLRLIYYSQIVNDFQKGDIAEGYSVSREKKESFPLTVTSAQKNPTAFYLCASSIVRNTGELFFGEGSRLTVL.